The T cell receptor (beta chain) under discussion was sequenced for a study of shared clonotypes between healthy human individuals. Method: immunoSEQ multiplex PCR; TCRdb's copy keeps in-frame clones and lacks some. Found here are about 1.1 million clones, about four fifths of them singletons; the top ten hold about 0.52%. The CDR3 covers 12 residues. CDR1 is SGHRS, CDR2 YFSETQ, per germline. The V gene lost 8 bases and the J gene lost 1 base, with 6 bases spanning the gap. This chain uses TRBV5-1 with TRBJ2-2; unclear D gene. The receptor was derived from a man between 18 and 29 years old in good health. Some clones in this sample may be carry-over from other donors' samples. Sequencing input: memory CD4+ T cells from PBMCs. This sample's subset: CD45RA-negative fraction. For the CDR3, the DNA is TGCGCCAGGGCAGGGAACACCGGGGAGCTGTTTTTT. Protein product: CARAGNTGELFF.